The rows below give T cell receptor beta chains drawn from one sample of a study of blood T cell repertoires in COVID-19. The repertoire was sequenced with immunoSEQ multiplex PCR; TCRdb's copy has only in-frame clones and lacks some. Of 30,000 to 45,000 clones listed, around 80% are singletons. The sample consisted of peripheral blood. All receptors derive from a man between 60 and 70 years old with acute or convalescent COVID-19. The CDR3 runs from the conserved cysteine through the conserved F or W. Fields, in order: J gene, V gene, D gene, CDR3 protein. The D gene is left open where the match is weak.

TRBJ1-1 TRBV7-9 - CASSLAGGNTEAFF
TRBJ2-1 TRBV11-3 - CASSLVVGGGHNEQFF
TRBJ2-7 TRBV7-9 TRBD2 CASTLAGSYEQYF
TRBJ2-7 TRBV21-1 - CASSKVSQGRHEQYF
TRBJ2-3 TRBV10-1 - CASSPYTGVRDTQYF
TRBJ2-7 TRBV7-2 TRBD1 CASSYPGQGAEQYF
TRBJ2-7 TRBV7-9 TRBD1 CASSLTTGALHEQYF
TRBJ2-1 TRBV3-1/TRBV3-2 TRBD2 CASSRSGRAYNEQFF
TRBJ1-4 TRBV4-3 - CASSQVGASREKLFF
TRBJ1-5 TRBV5-6 - CASSLATGVGNQPQHF
TRBJ1-1 TRBV29-1 - CSVSDSMNTEAFF
TRBJ2-1 TRBV28 - CASSLLQGWGGGSKFF
TRBJ2-5 TRBV28 - CASSSRLGNQETQYF
TRBJ1-3 TRBV30 TRBD1 CAWKPTGPGNTIYF
TRBJ2-6 TRBV10-3 TRBD2 CAISESTGRSGANVLTF
TRBJ2-1 TRBV5-1 - CASSLKGSAGEQFF
TRBJ1-2 TRBV19 TRBD1 CASSRQGRNYGYTF
TRBJ2-3 TRBV7-9 TRBD2 CASSRTSARSTDTQYF
TRBJ1-2 TRBV10-3 TRBD1 CAINAGQLNYGYTF
TRBJ2-2 TRBV12-3/TRBV12-4 - CASSPQGTGELFF
TRBJ1-2 TRBV11-2 TRBD1 CASSLGDRGTLNYGYTF
TRBJ1-2 TRBV2 - CASRVARLYGYTF